This T cell receptor beta chain was captured in a study of Tregs in tolerant kidney transplant recipients. Mixed chimerism was transient after nonmyeloablative marrow transplants from related graft donors. CDR3 length equals 16 residues. Deletions cut 0 bases from V and 4 bases from J, with 16 bases between. Germline V gene data show CDR1 as LNHNV and CDR2 as YYDKDF (reference sequence). Study-wide results and limits: Biological reproducibility was not directly addressed in this study. The small number of patients limits these findings pending further validation.

Notes on this clone: No antigen is known for it.

Generated by immunoSEQ multiplex PCR, the TCRdb table keeps only in-frame clones and is missing some. The data contain 95,000 or so clones, approximately 93% of them singletons. This TCR came from a human patient who received a combined kidney and bone marrow transplant. Some T cells may arise from the graft donor. Sample: CD4+ T cells from blood (PBMCs), taken 12 months after the transplant. The gene calls are TRBV15 and TRBJ2-7; possible D gene TRBD1, 6 bases. This CDR3 reads CATSRDLLATGYEQYF. The CDR3, as DNA: TGTGCCACCAGCAGAGATCTTTTAGCGACAGGTTACGAGCAGTACTTC.